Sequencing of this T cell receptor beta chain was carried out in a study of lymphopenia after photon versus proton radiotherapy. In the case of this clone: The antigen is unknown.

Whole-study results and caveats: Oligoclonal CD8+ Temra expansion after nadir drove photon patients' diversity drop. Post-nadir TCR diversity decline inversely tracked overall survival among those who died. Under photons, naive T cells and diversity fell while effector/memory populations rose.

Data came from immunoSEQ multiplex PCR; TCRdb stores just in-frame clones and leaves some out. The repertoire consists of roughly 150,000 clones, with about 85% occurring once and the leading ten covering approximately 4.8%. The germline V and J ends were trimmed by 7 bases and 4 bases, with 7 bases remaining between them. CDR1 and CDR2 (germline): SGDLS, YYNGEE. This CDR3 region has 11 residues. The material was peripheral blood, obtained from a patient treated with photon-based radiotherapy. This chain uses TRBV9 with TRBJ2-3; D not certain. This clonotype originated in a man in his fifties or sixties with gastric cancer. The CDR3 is CASQRADTQYF. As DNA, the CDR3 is TGTGCCAGCCAAAGGGCAGATACGCAGTATTTT.